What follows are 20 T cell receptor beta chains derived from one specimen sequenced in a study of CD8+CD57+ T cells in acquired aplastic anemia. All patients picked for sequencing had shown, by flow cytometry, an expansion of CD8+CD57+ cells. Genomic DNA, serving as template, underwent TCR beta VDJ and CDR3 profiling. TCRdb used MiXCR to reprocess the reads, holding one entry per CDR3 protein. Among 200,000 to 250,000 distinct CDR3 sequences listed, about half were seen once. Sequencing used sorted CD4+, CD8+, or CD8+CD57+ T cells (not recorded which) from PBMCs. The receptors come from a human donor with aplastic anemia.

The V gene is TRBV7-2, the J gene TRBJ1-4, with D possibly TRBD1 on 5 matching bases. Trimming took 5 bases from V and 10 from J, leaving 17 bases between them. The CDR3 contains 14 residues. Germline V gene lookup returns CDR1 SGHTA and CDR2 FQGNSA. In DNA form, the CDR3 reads TGTGCCAGCAGCACAGGAGAAGGGTCGGGAAAACTGTTTTTT. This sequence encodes CASSTGEGSGKLFF.

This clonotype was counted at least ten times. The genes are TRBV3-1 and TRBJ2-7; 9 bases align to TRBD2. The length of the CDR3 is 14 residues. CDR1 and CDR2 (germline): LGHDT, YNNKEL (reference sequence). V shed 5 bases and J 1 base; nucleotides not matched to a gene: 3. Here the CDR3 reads CASSFSGGSYEQYF. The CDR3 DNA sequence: TGTGCCAGCAGCTTCAGCGGGGGGTCCTACGAGCAGTACTTC.

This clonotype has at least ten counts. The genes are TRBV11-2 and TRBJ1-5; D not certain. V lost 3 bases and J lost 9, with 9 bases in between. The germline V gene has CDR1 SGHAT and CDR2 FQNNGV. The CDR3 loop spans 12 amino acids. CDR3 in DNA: TGTGCCAGCAGCTTTGGGCCAGGGCCCCAGCATTTT. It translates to CASSFGPGPQHF.

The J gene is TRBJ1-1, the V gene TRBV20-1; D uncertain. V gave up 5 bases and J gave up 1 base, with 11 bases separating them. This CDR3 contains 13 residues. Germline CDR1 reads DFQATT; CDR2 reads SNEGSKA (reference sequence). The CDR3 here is CSAPGPRNTEAFF. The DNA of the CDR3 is TGCAGTGCTCCGGGCCCCAGGAACACTGAAGCTTTCTTT.

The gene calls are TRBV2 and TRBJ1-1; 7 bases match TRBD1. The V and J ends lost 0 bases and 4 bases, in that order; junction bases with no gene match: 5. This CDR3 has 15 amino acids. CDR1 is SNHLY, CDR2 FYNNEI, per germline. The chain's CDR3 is CASSEAPGGVTEAFF. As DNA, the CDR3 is TGTGCCAGCAGTGAAGCGCCAGGGGGAGTCACTGAAGCTTTCTTT.

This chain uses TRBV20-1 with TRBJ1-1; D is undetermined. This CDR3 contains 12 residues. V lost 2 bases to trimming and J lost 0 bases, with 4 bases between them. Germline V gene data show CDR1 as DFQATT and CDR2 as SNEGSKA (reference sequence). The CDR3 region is CSARRMNTEAFF. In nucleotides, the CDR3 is TGCAGTGCTAGAAGGATGAACACTGAAGCTTTCTTT.

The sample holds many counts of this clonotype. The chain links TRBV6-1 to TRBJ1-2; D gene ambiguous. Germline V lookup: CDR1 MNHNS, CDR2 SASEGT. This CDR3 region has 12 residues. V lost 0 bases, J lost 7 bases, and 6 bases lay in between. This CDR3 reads CASSEAGVGYTF. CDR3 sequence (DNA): TGTGCCAGCAGTGAAGCCGGGGTTGGCTACACCTTC.

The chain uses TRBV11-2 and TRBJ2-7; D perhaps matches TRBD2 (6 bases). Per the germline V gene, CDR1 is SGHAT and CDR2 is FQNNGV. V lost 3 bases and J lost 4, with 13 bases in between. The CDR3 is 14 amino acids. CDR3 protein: CASSFTGSGYEQYF. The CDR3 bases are TGTGCCAGCAGCTTCACCGGGAGCGGATACGAGCAGTACTTC. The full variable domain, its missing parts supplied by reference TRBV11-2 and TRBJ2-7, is EAGVAQSPRYKIIEKRQSVAFWCNPISGHATLYWYQQILGQGPKLLIQFQNNGVVDDSQLPKDRFSAERLKGVDSTLKIQPAKLEDSAVYLCASSFTGSGYEQYFGPGTRLTVT.

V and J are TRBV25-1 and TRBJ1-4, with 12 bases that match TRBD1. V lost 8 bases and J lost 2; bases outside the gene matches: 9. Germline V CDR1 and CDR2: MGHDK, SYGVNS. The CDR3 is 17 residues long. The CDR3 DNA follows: TGTGCCAGCTGCTGGGACAGGGGGCTCGAGACTAATGAAAAACTGTTTTTT. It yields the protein CASCWDRGLETNEKLFF.

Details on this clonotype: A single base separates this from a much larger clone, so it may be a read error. The CDR3 sequence is CASSLVAGLEGTQYF. The CDR3 DNA reads TGCGCCAGCAGCTTGGTTGCGGGTCTGGAAGGGACCCAGTACTTC. The chain joins TRBV5-1 to TRBJ2-5; D is perhaps TRBD2 (5 bases). Trimming left V 0 bases short and J 7 bases short, with 16 bases between. The CDR3 is 15 amino acids. Germline values: CDR1 SGHRS, CDR2 YFSETQ.

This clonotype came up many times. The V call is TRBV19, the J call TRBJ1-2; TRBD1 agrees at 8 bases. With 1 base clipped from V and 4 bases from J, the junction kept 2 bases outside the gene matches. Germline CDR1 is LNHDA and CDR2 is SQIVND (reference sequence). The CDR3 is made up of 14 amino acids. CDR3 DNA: TGTGCCAGTAGTATAGTTACAGGGGGCTATGGCTACACCTTC. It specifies CASSIVTGGYGYTF.

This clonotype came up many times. CDR3 in amino acids: CASSQEDYGYTF. DNA of the CDR3: TGCGCCAGCAGCCAAGAAGACTATGGCTACACCTTC. The chain employs TRBV4-1 and TRBJ1-2; D call uncertain. Germline CDR1 MGHRA, CDR2 YSYEKL. The CDR3 is 12 residues long. V lost 0 bases and J lost 3, with 2 bases in between.

CDR3 region: CASSISSVIAGGYTF. CDR3 nucleotides: TGTGCCAGTAGTATCTCATCCGTGATCGCGGGGGGCTACACCTTC. The gene calls are TRBV19 and TRBJ1-2; D is unresolved. CDR3 length equals 15 residues. Trimming took 3 bases from V and 8 from J, leaving 19 bases between them. Looked up from germline, CDR1 is LNHDA and CDR2 is SQIVND (reference sequence).

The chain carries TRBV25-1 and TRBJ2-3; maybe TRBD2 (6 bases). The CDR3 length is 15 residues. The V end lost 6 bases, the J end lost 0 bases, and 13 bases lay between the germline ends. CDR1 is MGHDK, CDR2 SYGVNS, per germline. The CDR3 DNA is TGTGCCAGCAGCTTAGTTGGGGGGAGCACAGATACGCAGTATTTT. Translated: CASSLVGGSTDTQYF. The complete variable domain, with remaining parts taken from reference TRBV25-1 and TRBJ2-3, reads EADIYQTPRYLVIGTGKKITLECSQTMGHDKMYWYQQDPGMELHLIHYSYGVNSTEKGDLSSESTVSRIRTEHFPLTLESARPSHTSQYLCASSLVGGSTDTQYFGPGTRLTVL.

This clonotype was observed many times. CDR3 coding DNA: TGCGCCAGCAGCCGAAGGGACAGGGCAACTAATGAAAAACTGTTTTTT. The encoded protein is CASSRRDRATNEKLFF. The chain has TRBV4-1 and TRBJ1-4; 9 nucleotides align to TRBD1. CDR1 is MGHRA, CDR2 YSYEKL, per germline. Losses at the gene ends were 4 bases for V and 0 bases for J; bases not matched to a gene: 3. CDR3 size: 16 residues.

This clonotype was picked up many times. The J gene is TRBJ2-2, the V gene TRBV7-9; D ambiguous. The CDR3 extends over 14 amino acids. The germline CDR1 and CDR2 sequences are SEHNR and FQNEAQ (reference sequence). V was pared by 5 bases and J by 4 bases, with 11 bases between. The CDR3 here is CASSPTSGTGELFF. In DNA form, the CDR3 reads TGTGCCAGCAGCCCGACGTCCGGCACCGGGGAGCTGTTTTTT.

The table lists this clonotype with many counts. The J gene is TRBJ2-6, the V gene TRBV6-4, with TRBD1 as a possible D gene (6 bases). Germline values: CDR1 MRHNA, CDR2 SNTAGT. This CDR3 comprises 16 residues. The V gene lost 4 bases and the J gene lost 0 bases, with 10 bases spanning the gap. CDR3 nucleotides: TGTGCCAGCAGTGGGACAGCCCTCTCTGGGGCCAACGTCCTGACTTTC. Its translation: CASSGTALSGANVLTF.

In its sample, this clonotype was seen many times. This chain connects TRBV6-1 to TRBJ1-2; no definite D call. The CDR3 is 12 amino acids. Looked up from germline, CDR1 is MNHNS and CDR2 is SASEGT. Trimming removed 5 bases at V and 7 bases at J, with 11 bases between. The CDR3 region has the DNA TGTGCCAGCAGTTCAAGGATCGGTGGCTACACCTTC. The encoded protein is CASSSRIGGYTF.

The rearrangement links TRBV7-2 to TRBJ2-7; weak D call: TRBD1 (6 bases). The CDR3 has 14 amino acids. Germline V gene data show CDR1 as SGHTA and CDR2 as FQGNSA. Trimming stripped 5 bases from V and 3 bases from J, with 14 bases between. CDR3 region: CASSPGHPRYEQYF. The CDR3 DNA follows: TGTGCCAGCAGCCCGGGACATCCCCGCTACGAGCAGTACTTC.

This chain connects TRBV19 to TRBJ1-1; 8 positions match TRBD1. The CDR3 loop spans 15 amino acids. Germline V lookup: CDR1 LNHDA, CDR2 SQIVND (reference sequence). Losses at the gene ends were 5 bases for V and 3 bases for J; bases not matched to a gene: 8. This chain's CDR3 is CASSQQGGEDTEAFF. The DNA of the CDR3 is TGTGCCAGTAGTCAACAGGGGGGGGAAGACACTGAAGCTTTCTTT.